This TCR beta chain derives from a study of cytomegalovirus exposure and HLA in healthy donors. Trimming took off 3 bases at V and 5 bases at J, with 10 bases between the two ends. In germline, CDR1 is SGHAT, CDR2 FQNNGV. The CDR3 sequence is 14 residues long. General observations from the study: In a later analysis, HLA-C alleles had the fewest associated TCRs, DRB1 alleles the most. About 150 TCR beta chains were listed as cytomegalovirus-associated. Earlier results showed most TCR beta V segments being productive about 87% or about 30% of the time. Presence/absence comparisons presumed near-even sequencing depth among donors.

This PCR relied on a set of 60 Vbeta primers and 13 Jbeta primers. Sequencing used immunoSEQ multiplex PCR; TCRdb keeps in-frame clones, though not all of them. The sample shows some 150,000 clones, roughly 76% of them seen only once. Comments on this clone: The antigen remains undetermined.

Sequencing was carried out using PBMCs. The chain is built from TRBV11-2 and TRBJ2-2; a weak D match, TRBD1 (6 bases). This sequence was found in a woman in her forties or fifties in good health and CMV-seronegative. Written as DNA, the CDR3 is TGTGCCAGCAGCTTTCGACAGGTTACCGGGGAGCTGTTTTTT. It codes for CASSFRQVTGELFF.